One and the same sample provided the 28 T cell receptor beta chains below, sequenced in a study of T-cell memory formation after mild COVID-19. One entry per CDR3 protein results from TCRdb running MiXCR on the 5' RACE reads. The sample includes about 110,000 distinct CDR3 sequences, over 15% seen only once; the top ten take around 5.1%. Sequencing was carried out using PBMCs or a T cell subset sorted from them (not recorded which). The source of these receptors is a man between 18 and 35 years old who had mild COVID-19 (a few samples of this study predate the infection). Cell type and time point are not known.

The chain recombines TRBV6-2 or TRBV6-3 with TRBJ2-2; the D call may be TRBD1 or TRBD2 (5 bases each). The V end was cut by 4 bases, the J end by 3 bases, with 12 bases between. This CDR3 comprises 15 residues. Germline CDR1 is MNHEY and CDR2 is SVGEGT. CDR3 DNA: TGTGCCAGCAGTTTCGGGGCAGCGGACACCGGGGAGCTGTTTTTT. Protein sequence: CASSFGAADTGELFF.

This chain connects TRBV4-1 to TRBJ2-1, with 14 bases that match TRBD2. The CDR3 is 15 amino acids. Germline V gene data show CDR1 as MGHRA and CDR2 as YSYEKL. The J segment lost 10 bases and the V segment lost 4 bases, leaving 6 bases of the junction unmatched. In nucleotides, the CDR3 is TGCGCCAGCAGCCCTCCGGGACTAGCGGGGGAAGAGCAGTTCTTC. This gives the protein CASSPPGLAGEEQFF.

This clonotype was counted a few times. The chain employs TRBV6-5 and TRBJ2-6; no firm D call. Germline V gives CDR1 MNHEY, CDR2 SVGAGI. This CDR3 spans 13 amino acids. Trimming cost V 2 bases and J 2 bases, with 1 base left between them. The CDR3 is CASSYAGANVLTF. The CDR3 DNA is TGTGCCAGCAGTTACGCTGGGGCCAACGTCCTGACTTTC.

This chain joins TRBV6-6 and TRBJ1-2, with D possibly matching TRBD1 (6 bases). V shed 2 bases and J shed 6 bases, with 16 bases lying between them. Germline CDR1 is MNHNY and CDR2 is SVGAGI (reference sequence). The CDR3 has 15 amino acids. The DNA for the CDR3 is TGTGCCAGCAGTTACAAGGGGGGGGACACTAATGGCTACACCTTC. It codes for CASSYKGGDTNGYTF.

The V call is TRBV11-2, the J call TRBJ2-4, with D perhaps being TRBD1 or TRBD2 (5 bases each). CDR1 and CDR2 from the germline V gene are SGHAT and FQNNGV. V dropped 5 bases and J dropped 10 bases, with 15 bases sitting between them. The CDR3 is 13 amino acids. CDR3: CASSTRGPGIQYF. The CDR3, as DNA: TGTGCCAGCAGCACCCGCGGGCCAGGGATTCAGTACTTC.

This clonotype was counted between two and nine times. The V call is TRBV5-1, the J call TRBJ2-1; no firm D call. V was trimmed by 3 bases and J by 4 bases, leaving 8 bases between them. The germline CDR1 and CDR2 sequences are SGHRS and YFSETQ. The CDR3 runs to 13 residues. CDR3 amino acids: CASSWVEYNEQFF. The CDR3 region has the DNA TGCGCCAGCAGCTGGGTGGAGTACAATGAGCAGTTCTTC.

This clonotype has only a few counts. As DNA, the CDR3 is TGTGCCAGCACCTCTACCGGGGAGCTGTTTTTT. It translates to CASTSTGELFF. The chain joins TRBV12-3 or TRBV12-4 to TRBJ2-2; D gene ambiguous. The CDR3 extends over 11 amino acids. Trimming left V 7 bases short and J 5 bases short, with 5 bases between.

This clonotype came up a few times. The rearrangement joins TRBV6-5 to TRBJ2-1; D call uncertain. There are 13 residues in the CDR3. The V gene lost 10 bases and the J gene lost 5 bases, with 15 bases spanning the gap. Germline V gene lookup returns CDR1 MNHEY and CDR2 SVGAGI. For the CDR3, the DNA is TGTGCCACCAAGTATCTAGTGGACAATGAGCAGTTCTTC. Translated, it gives CATKYLVDNEQFF.

This sequence joins TRBV6-5 and TRBJ2-7, with D perhaps matching TRBD2 (6 bases). In germline, CDR1 is MNHEY, CDR2 SVGAGI. With 0 bases removed from V and 0 bases from J, the gap between germline ends came to 15 bases. The CDR3 is 17 amino acids. CDR3 DNA sequence: TGTGCCAGCAGTTACTCGAAGGCGGGGTACAGCTCCTACGAGCAGTACTTC. This gives the protein CASSYSKAGYSSYEQYF.

There are a few counts of this clonotype. This chain joins TRBV24-1 and TRBJ2-1; D is tentatively TRBD1 or TRBD2 (6 bases each). The CDR3 sequence is 13 residues long. The V end lost 1 base, the J end lost 10 bases, and 10 bases lay between the germline ends. The germline gives CDR1 KGHDR, CDR2 SFDVKD. The CDR3 nucleotides read TGTGCCACCAGTGATTTTGAGGGGGGCGAGCAGTTCTTC. It translates to CATSDFEGGEQFF.

This clonotype was picked up a small number of times. This chain connects TRBV2 to TRBJ1-2; D may be TRBD1 (6 bases). Germline V lookup: CDR1 SNHLY, CDR2 FYNNEI. The CDR3 contains 12 residues. The V and J ends lost 6 bases and 8 bases respectively, with 13 bases between them. Here the CDR3 reads CASSPGAWGYTF. The CDR3 nucleotides read TGTGCCAGCAGCCCAGGGGCGTGGGGCTACACCTTC.

The genes are TRBV7-2 and TRBJ2-3; 8 nucleotides line up with TRBD1. With 1 base clipped from V and 5 bases from J, the junction kept 5 bases outside the gene matches. There are 15 residues in the CDR3. Germline values: CDR1 SGHTA, CDR2 FQGNSA. CDR3 DNA: TGTGCCAGCAGCTTAGGGCAGGGGGCCGTAGATACGCAGTATTTT. Translation: CASSLGQGAVDTQYF.

This clonotype occurred a few times. The gene calls are TRBV28 and TRBJ2-3, with a tentative D call TRBD1 (6 bases). The CDR3 is 12 amino acids. V was cut by 4 bases and J by 7 bases, with 9 bases left in between. Germline loops: CDR1 MDHEN, CDR2 SYDVKM. The CDR3 sequence is CASSSQGYTQYF. The DNA for the CDR3 is TGTGCCAGCAGTTCACAGGGTTATACGCAGTATTTT.

The table lists this clonotype with many counts. This chain uses TRBV5-1 with TRBJ2-5; D is uncertain. The CDR3 runs 14 residues. Germline V gene data show CDR1 as SGHRS and CDR2 as YFSETQ. The V end lost 0 bases, the J end lost 1 base, and 7 bases lay between the germline ends. CDR3 sequence (DNA): TGCGCCAGCAGCTTGGGGGCGAGCCAAGAGACCCAGTACTTC. This sequence encodes CASSLGASQETQYF.

V is TRBV12-3 or TRBV12-4 and J is TRBJ1-6, with D possibly being TRBD1 (5 bases). The CDR3 is 15 residues long. V lost 6 bases and J lost 4, with 13 bases in between. The CDR3 loop is CASSPGTGYNSPLHF. In nucleotides, the CDR3 is TGTGCCAGCAGCCCAGGGACCGGATATAATTCACCCCTCCACTTT.

CDR3 sequence reads: CSVGPEAFF. CDR3 bases: TGCAGCGTAGGACCTGAAGCTTTCTTT. The rearrangement uses TRBV29-1 and TRBJ1-1; D gene unclear. The V end lost 6 bases, the J end lost 6 bases, and 5 bases lay between the germline ends. CDR3 length equals 9 residues. Germline V gives CDR1 SQVTM, CDR2 ANQGSEA.

This clonotype was observed many times. This chain links TRBV12-3 or TRBV12-4 with TRBJ2-3, with a weak D call TRBD2 (7 bases). CDR3 length equals 17 residues. V shed 6 bases and J shed 6 bases, with 25 bases lying between them. This CDR3 is CASSSRIRGGPGDTQYF. CDR3 DNA: TGTGCCAGCAGCTCCCGTATTAGGGGGGGGCCCGGGGATACGCAGTATTTT.

This clonotype was counted at least ten times. This chain links TRBV4-1 with TRBJ1-1; D call uncertain. The CDR3 has 11 residues. Germline CDR1 and CDR2: MGHRA and YSYEKL. Deletions cut 4 bases from V and 3 bases from J, with 3 bases between. In DNA form, the CDR3 reads TGCGCCAGCAGCCGGGACACTGAAGCTTTCTTT. Its translation is CASSRDTEAFF.

This chain links TRBV29-1 with TRBJ1-2; maybe TRBD1 (6 bases). Germline CDR1 and CDR2: SQVTM and ANQGSEA. The length of the CDR3 is 13 residues. V dropped 1 base and J dropped 2 bases, with 8 bases sitting between them. In DNA form, the CDR3 reads TGCAGCGTTGAAGGAGGACAGAACTATGGCTACACCTTC. Translation: CSVEGGQNYGYTF. The whole variable domain, filled in from reference TRBV29-1 and TRBJ1-2, reads SAVISQKPSRDICQRGTSLTIQCQVDSQVTMMFWYRQQPGQSLTLIATANQGSEATYESGFVIDKFPISRPNLTFSTLTVSNMSPEDSSIYLCSVEGGQNYGYTFGSGTRLTVV.

This clonotype was observed a few times. The CDR3 DNA reads as TGTGCCAGCAGTTTCACTAGTGTGGAGACCCAGTACTTC. Amino acid sequence: CASSFTSVETQYF. This chain connects TRBV28 to TRBJ2-5, with D tentatively TRBD2 (5 bases). Between the trimmed V and J ends, which lost 3 bases and 5 bases, there was a span of 10 bases. The CDR3 loop spans 13 amino acids. The germline gives CDR1 MDHEN, CDR2 SYDVKM. Full variable domain (outside the CDR3, taken from reference TRBV28 and TRBJ2-5): DVKVTQSSRYLVKRTGEKVFLECVQDMDHENMFWYRQDPGLGLRLIYFSYDVKMKEKGDIPEGYSVSREKKERFSLILESASTNQTSMYLCASSFTSVETQYFGPGTRLLVL.

The V and J genes are TRBV18 and TRBJ2-3; TRBD1 matches at 8 bases. V lost 1 base and J lost 4; bases outside the gene matches: 7. There are 16 residues in the CDR3. Germline V gene data show CDR1 as KGHSH and CDR2 as LQKENI. The CDR3 sequence is CASSPLLDRVPDTQYF. The CDR3 DNA follows: TGTGCCAGCTCACCACTTCTGGACAGGGTGCCAGATACGCAGTATTTT.

This sequence joins TRBV14 and TRBJ2-4, with D maybe TRBD2 (6 bases). Trimming took off 0 bases at V and 7 bases at J, with 16 bases between the two ends. Germline V gene data show CDR1 as SGHDN and CDR2 as FVKESK. CDR3 length equals 16 residues. The CDR3 spells CASSQEAGRIRNIQYF. The DNA of the CDR3 is TGTGCCAGCAGCCAAGAGGCAGGGAGGATTCGGAACATTCAGTACTTC. Variable domain in full (rest from reference TRBV14 and TRBJ2-4): EAGVTQFPSHSVIEKGQTVTLRCDPISGHDNLYWYRRVMGKEIKFLLHFVKESKQDESGMPNNRFLAERTGGTYSTLKVQPAELEDSGVYFCASSQEAGRIRNIQYFGAGTRLSVL.

CDR3 region: CASSSGKDGVTQYF. For the CDR3, the DNA is TGTGCCAGCAGCTCCGGGAAGGACGGGGTTACGCAGTATTTT. The chain uses TRBV7-3 and TRBJ2-3, with D maybe TRBD2 (5 bases). V lost 4 bases and J 8 bases, leaving 16 bases between the germline ends. Germline V gene data show CDR1 as SGHTA and CDR2 as FQGTGA. The CDR3 runs 14 residues.

This chain connects TRBV4-2 to TRBJ2-1; possible D gene TRBD1, 6 bases. V shed 10 bases and J shed 1 base, with 17 bases lying between them. CDR1 is LGHNA and CDR2 is YNFKEQ in the germline V gene. The CDR3 has 15 amino acids. CDR3 coding DNA: TGTGCCACCACCAGGGGCCACGGGTCCTACAATGAGCAGTTCTTC. It encodes CATTRGHGSYNEQFF.

This clonotype qualifies as medium-sized. This chain uses TRBV12-3 or TRBV12-4 with TRBJ2-3; the D is unclear. This CDR3 has 16 residues. Trimming took off 0 bases at V and 3 bases at J, with 13 bases between the two ends. The CDR3 DNA sequence: TGTGCCAGCAGTTTAGCGCTGGATGGGGTAACAGATACGCAGTATTTT. Amino acid sequence: CASSLALDGVTDTQYF.

This chain uses TRBV4-1 with TRBJ2-3; perhaps TRBD2 as D (7 bases). This CDR3 contains 16 residues. Trimming took off 1 base at V and 5 bases at J, with 16 bases between the two ends. The germline V gene has CDR1 MGHRA and CDR2 YSYEKL. The CDR3 sequence: CASSQAAGATIDTQYF. In DNA, the CDR3 is TGCGCCAGCAGCCAAGCCGCGGGGGCGACCATAGATACGCAGTATTTT.

V gene TRBV24-1 combines with J gene TRBJ2-3; D remains ambiguous. V dropped 5 bases and J dropped 3 bases, with 8 bases sitting between them. Looked up from germline, CDR1 is KGHDR and CDR2 is SFDVKD. This CDR3 region has 13 residues. The CDR3 is CATSARDTDTQYF. DNA of the CDR3: TGTGCCACCAGTGCAAGGGATACAGATACGCAGTATTTT.

This clonotype occurred a few times. The chain has TRBV24-1 and TRBJ2-3; TRBD2 is a possible D gene (6 bases). The CDR3 is 16 amino acids. Germline V gene data show CDR1 as KGHDR and CDR2 as SFDVKD. V was trimmed by 3 bases and J by 0 bases, leaving 12 bases between them. Here the CDR3 DNA reads TGTGCCACCAGTGATCCCGGGGGTACTAGCACAGATACGCAGTATTTT. This sequence encodes CATSDPGGTSTDTQYF.